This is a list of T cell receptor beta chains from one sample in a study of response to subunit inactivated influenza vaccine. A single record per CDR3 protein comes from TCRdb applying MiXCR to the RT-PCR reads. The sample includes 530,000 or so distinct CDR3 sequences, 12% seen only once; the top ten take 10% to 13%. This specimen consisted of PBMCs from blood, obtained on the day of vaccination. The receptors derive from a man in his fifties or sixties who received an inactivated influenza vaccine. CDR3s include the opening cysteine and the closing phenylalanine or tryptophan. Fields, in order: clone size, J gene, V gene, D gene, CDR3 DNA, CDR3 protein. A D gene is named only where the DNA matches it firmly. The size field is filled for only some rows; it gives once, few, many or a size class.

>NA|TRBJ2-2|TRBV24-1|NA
TGTGCCACCAGTGATACCGCCCTGGGCACCGGGGAGCTGTTTTTT
CATSDTALGTGELFF
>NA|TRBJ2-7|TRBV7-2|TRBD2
TGTGCCAGCAGCTTAGCCTCGGGGGGGACTAGCGTGCAGTACTTC
CASSLASGGTSVQYF
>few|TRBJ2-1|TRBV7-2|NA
TGTGCCAGCAGCTTAGCGGGACTCACGGGTGAGCAGTTCTTC
CASSLAGLTGEQFF
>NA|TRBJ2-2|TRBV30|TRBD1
TGTGCCTGGAGTGGACAGGGCAGCACCGGGGAGCTGTTTTTT
CAWSGQGSTGELFF
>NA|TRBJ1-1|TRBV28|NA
TGTGCCATCAACTTACTTCCCGGGACGTCCTTTAACACTGAAGCTTTCTTT
CAINLLPGTSFNTEAFF
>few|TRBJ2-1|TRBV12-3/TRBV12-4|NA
TGTGCCAGCAGTTTTCGGAGCGCGAATGAGCAGTTCTTC
CASSFRSANEQFF
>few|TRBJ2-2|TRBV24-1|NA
TGTGCCACCAGTTACAGGGAACTCGGGGAGCTGTTTTTT
CATSYRELGELFF
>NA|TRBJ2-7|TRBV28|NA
TGTGCCAGCAGTTTACCGGGGTCAAGGTCCTACGAGCAGTACTTC
CASSLPGSRSYEQYF
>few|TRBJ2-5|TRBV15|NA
TGTGCCACCAGCAGGACTCCCTTGGGGGAGACCCAGTACTTC
CATSRTPLGETQYF
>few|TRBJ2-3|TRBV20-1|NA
TGCAGTGCTAGATCCCCCCAAGGAAATGGAGATACGCAGTATTTT
CSARSPQGNGDTQYF
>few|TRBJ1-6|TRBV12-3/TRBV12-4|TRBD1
TGTGCCAGCAGTTTAGCGTGGGGACAGGGGAACATATGGTATAATTCACCCCTCCACTTT
CASSLAWGQGNIWYNSPLHF
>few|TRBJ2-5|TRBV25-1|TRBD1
TGTGCCAGCAGTGAGCTACAGGGGGCCGAGACCCAGTACTTC
CASSELQGAETQYF
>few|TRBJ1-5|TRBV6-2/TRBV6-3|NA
TGTGCCAGCAGTTACCGGCAGAATCAGCCCCAGCATTTT
CASSYRQNQPQHF
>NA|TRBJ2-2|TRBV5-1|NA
TGCGCCAGCAGTGGGGTTGCCGGCTTCGGGGAGCTGTTTTTT
CASSGVAGFGELFF
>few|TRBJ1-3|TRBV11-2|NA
TGTGCCAGCAGCCTGGAGGACGTTACTGGAAACACCATATATTTT
CASSLEDVTGNTIYF
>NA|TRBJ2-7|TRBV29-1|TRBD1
TGCAGCGTTGAAAGACAGGGGCCCTACGAGCAGTACTTC
CSVERQGPYEQYF
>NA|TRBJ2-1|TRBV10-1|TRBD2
TGCGCCAGCAGTACTTTAGCGGGGTCGGGTCATGAGCAGTTCTTC
CASSTLAGSGHEQFF
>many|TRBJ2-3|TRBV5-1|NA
TGCGCCAGCAGCTTGGACTTTTCCAGCACAGATACGCAGTATTTT
CASSLDFSSTDTQYF
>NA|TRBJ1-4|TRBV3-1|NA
TGTGCCAGCAGCCAAGATTGGGGTACTGCAACTAATGAAAAACTGTTTTTT
CASSQDWGTATNEKLFF
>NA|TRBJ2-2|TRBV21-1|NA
TGTGCCAGCGCAAGGGACAGGGTGAACACCGGGGAGCTGTTTTTT
CASARDRVNTGELFF
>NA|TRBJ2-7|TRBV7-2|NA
TGTGCCAGCAGCTTTCTCACGGGACTCCCGTCCTTC
CASSFLTGLPSF
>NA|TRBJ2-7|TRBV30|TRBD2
TGTGCCTGGAGTGCCGTGACTAGCGGGTTAACCTACGAGCAGTACTTC
CAWSAVTSGLTYEQYF
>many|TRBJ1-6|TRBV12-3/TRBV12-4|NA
TGTGCCAGCAGTTCCCAGGGCAGGAAGCATTCACCCCTCCACTTT
CASSSQGRKHSPLHF
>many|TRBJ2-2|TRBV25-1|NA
TGTGCCTGCCACGGCTTAAAGGCCGGGGAGCTGTTTTTT
CACHGLKAGELFF
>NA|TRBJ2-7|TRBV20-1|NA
TGCAGTGCTAGGGAACGGGTCCGTCCCAACGAGCAGTACTTC
CSARERVRPNEQYF
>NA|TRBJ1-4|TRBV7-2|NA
TGTGCCAGCAGCCCCGGGGGGGCTGGTAATGAAAAACTGTTTTTT
CASSPGGAGNEKLFF
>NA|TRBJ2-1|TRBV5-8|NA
TGTGCCAGCAGGGGTGAGGGTTACTCCTACAATGAGCAGTTCTTC
CASRGEGYSYNEQFF
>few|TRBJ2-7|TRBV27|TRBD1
TGTGCCAGCAGTTCCCTTGGACAGGGTATCTACGAGCAGTACTTC
CASSSLGQGIYEQYF
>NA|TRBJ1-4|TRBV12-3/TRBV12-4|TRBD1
TGTGCCAGCAGTCCAGGGGGACAGATTTCAACTAATGAAAAACTGTTTTTT
CASSPGGQISTNEKLFF
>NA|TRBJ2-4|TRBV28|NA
TGTGCCAGCACCTTGGCCCAAGCCAAAAACATTCAGTACTTC
CASTLAQAKNIQYF
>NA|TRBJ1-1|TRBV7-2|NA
TGTGCCAGCAGCTTATGGCAGGCCCATGAAGCTTTCTTT
CASSLWQAHEAFF
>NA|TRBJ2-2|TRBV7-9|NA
TGTGCCAGCAGCCCCCTCTCGGCAGGGGCGAACACCGGGGAGCTGTTTTTT
CASSPLSAGANTGELFF
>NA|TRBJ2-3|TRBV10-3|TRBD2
TGTGCCATCAGTGGGGGGAGGGCAGATACGCAGTATTTT
CAISGGRADTQYF
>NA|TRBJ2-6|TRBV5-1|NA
TGCGCCAGCAGCTTGGAGGCAGGGTATGGGGCCAACGTCCTGACTTTC
CASSLEAGYGANVLTF
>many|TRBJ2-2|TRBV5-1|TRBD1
TGCGCCAGCAGCATGGGACAGGCGAACACCGGGGAGCTGTTTTTT
CASSMGQANTGELFF
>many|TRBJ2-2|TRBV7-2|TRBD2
TGTGCCAGCAGCCCCTGGACTAGCTCCGGGGAGCTGTTTTTT
CASSPWTSSGELFF
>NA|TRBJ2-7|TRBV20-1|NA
TGCAGTGCTAGAACGTCACATCCGATCTCCTACGAGCAGTACTTC
CSARTSHPISYEQYF
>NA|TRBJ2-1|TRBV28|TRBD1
TGTGCCAGCAGTTTGGGACAGTGGGATGAGCAGTTCTTC
CASSLGQWDEQFF
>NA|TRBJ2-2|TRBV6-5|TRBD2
TGTGCCAGCAGTTACTACGTGCGAGCGGGGGGCGGGGAGCTGTTTTTT
CASSYYVRAGGGELFF
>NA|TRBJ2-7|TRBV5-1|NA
TGCGCCAGCAGCTTGACCGGGGGAATAACCTACGAGCAGTACTTC
CASSLTGGITYEQYF
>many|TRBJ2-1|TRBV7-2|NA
TGTGCCAGCAGCCCCTCCCCAGCGGTGAATGAGCAGTTCTTC
CASSPSPAVNEQFF
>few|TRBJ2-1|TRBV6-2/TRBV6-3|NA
TGTGCCAGCAGTTACGGACAGGTCGGGAGTGAGCAGTTCTTC
CASSYGQVGSEQFF
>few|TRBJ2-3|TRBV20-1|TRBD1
TGCAGACTGACAGGGGCGGTGGATACGCAGTATTTT
CRLTGAVDTQYF
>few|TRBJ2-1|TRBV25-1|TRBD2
TGTGCCAGCAGTGGGAGCGGGAGAAGAGAGCAGTTCTTC
CASSGSGRREQFF
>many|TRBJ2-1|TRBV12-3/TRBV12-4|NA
TGTGCCAGCACTTCTGGGAGCTCCTACAATGAGCAGTTCTTC
CASTSGSSYNEQFF
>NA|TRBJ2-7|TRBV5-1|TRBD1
TGCGCCAGCAGCTACCCCGGGACAGGTTCCTACGAGCAGTACTTC
CASSYPGTGSYEQYF
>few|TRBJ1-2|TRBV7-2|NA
TGTGCCAGCAGCTTAGGAGGTCGGCGGGACTATGGCTACACCTTC
CASSLGGRRDYGYTF
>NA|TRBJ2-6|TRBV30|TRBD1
TGTGCGATTCCAGGGGGTTCTGGGGCCAACGTCCTGACTTTC
CAIPGGSGANVLTF
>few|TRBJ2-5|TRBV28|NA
TGTGCCAGCAGCGACACTTTAGAGACCCAGTACTTC
CASSDTLETQYF
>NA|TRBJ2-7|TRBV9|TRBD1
TGTGCCAGCACCGTTGGACAGGACTCCTACGAGCAGTACTTC
CASTVGQDSYEQYF
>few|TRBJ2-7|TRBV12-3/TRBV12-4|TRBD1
TGTGCCAGCAGTTTTGGGACAGGGCTCTCCTACGAGCAGTACTTC
CASSFGTGLSYEQYF
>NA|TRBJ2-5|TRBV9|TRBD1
TGTGCCAGCAGCGGAGATCACAGGGGGCCCCAAGAGACCCAGTACTTC
CASSGDHRGPQETQYF
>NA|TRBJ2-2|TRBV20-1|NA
TGCAGTGCTAGAGATGAGTACGCGAACACCGGGGAGCTGTTTTTT
CSARDEYANTGELFF
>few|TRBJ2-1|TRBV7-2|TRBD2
TGTGCCAGCAGCTTAGCGGTAGCGGGAGCTTTCAATGAGCAGTTCTTC
CASSLAVAGAFNEQFF